The T cell receptor (beta chain) under discussion was sequenced for a study of blood T cell repertoires in COVID-19. Study information: COVID-19 samples from acute and convalescent phases originated in the United States, Italy and Spain. PBMCs, B-cell-depleted T cells, or T cells were the source of the cDNA or gDNA that made up the material.

Per the germline V gene, CDR1 is LNHDA and CDR2 is SQIVND (reference sequence). The CDR3 spans 13 residues. Trimming left V 10 bases short and J 5 bases short, with 15 bases between. Authors' data handling: Reference gene primer amplification gave nucleated cell count estimates. Sequencing used immunoSEQ multiplex PCR; TCRdb keeps in-frame clones, though not all of them. The V and J calls and clone size come from that table; D and trimming were worked out from the DNA. In the table there are a few hundred thousand clones, approximately 85% of which are singletons. Sequenced input: peripheral blood. The receptor comes from a human donor in a cohort sampled during active COVID-19. The V call is TRBV19, the J call TRBJ1-5; weak D call: TRBD1 (5 bases). The chain's CDR3 is CATEAGWDQPQHF. CDR3 sequence (DNA): TGTGCCACCGAGGCAGGGTGGGATCAGCCCCAGCATTTT.